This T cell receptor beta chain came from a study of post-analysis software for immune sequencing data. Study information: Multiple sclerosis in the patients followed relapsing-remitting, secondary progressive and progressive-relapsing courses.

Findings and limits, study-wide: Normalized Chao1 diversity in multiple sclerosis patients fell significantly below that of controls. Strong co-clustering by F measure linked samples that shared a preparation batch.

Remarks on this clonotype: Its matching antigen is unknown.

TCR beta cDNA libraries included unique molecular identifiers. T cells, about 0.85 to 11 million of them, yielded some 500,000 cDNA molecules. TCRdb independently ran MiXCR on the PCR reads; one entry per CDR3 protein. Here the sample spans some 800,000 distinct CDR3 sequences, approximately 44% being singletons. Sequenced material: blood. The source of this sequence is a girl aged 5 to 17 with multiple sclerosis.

Written as DNA, the CDR3 is TGTGCCAGCAGCGTAGCTAGCGGGAGCCAAGAGACCCAGTACTTC. Translating gives CASSVASGSQETQYF. The chain links TRBV9 to TRBJ2-5; TRBD2 agrees at 10 bases. The CDR3 consists of 15 residues. In germline, CDR1 is SGDLS, CDR2 YYNGEE. V dropped 0 bases and J dropped 1; count of bases not matched to a gene: 0.